The following is a TCR beta chain sequence with its context. Its specificity is not known. In germline, CDR1 is DFQATT, CDR2 SNEGSKA (reference sequence). V dropped 6 bases and J dropped 4 bases, with 10 bases sitting between them. This CDR3 comprises 11 residues. The authors prepared the TCRbeta library with unique molecular identifiers. TCRdb fed the PCR reads into MiXCR, producing one record per CDR3 protein. The table records hundreds of thousands of distinct CDR3 sequences, 10% to 15% of them present only once. This specimen comes from a study of T-cell reconstitution after alpha-beta-depleted transplantation in children. Study outcomes and limitations: Fresh T-cell production supplied most of the T-cell counts and diversity seen one year after transplant.

The gene calls are TRBV20-1 and TRBJ2-7; no reliable D call. The receptor was derived from a girl aged 2 to 9 with congenital amegakaryocytic thrombocytopenia, due to receive a stem cell transplant. The sequencing used PBMCs, collected before TCRalphabeta/CD19-depleted stem cell transplant. The CDR3 region is CSAWAGYEQYF. CDR3 DNA sequence: TGCAGTGCCTGGGCCGGATACGAGCAGTACTTC.